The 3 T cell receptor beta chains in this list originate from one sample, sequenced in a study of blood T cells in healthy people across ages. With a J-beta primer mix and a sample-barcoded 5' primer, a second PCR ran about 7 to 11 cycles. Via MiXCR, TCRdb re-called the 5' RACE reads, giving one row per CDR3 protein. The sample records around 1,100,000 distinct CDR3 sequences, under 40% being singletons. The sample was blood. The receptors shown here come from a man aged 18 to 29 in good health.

The CDR3 loop is CASSVQGVDGYTF. The CDR3 DNA reads as TGTGCCAGCAGCGTACAGGGGGTGGATGGCTACACCTTC. This chain uses TRBV7-2 with TRBJ1-2; 8 bases agree with TRBD1. CDR1 is SGHTA and CDR2 is FQGNSA in the germline V gene. This CDR3 has 13 amino acids. Trimming took 5 bases from V and 6 from J; bases not matched to a gene: 5.

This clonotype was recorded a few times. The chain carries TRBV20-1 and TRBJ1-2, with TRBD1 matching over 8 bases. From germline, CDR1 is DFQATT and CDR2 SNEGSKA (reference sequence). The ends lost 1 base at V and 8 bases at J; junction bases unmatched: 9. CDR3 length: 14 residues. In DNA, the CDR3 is TGCAGTGCTAGAGGGGGGACAGGAGGATGGGGCTACACCTTC. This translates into CSARGGTGGWGYTF.

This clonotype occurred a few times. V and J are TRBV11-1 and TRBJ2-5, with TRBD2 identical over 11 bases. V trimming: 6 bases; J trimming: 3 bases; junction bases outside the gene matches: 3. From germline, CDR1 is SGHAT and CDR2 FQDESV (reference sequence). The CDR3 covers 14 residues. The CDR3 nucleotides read TGTGCCAGCAGGTTGACTAGCGGGGAAGAGACCCAGTACTTC. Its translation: CASRLTSGEETQYF.